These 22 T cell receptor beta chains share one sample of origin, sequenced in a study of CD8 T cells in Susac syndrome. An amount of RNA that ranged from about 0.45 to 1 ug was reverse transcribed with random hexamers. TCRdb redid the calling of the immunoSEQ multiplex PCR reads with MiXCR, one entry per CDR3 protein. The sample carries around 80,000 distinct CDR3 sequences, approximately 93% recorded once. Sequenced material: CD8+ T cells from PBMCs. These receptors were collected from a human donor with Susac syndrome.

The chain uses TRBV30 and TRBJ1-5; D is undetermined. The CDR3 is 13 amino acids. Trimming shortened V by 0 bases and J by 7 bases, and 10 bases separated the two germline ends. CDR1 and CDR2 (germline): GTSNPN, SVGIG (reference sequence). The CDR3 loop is CAWSVSPGQPQHF. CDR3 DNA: TGTGCCTGGAGTGTATCACCGGGACAGCCCCAGCATTTT.

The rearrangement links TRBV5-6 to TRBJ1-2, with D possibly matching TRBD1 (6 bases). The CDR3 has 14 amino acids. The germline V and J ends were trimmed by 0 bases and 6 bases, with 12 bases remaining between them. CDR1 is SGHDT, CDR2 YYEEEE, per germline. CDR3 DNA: TGTGCCAGCAGCTTGGACCAGGGGTGGGATGGCTACACCTTC. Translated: CASSLDQGWDGYTF.

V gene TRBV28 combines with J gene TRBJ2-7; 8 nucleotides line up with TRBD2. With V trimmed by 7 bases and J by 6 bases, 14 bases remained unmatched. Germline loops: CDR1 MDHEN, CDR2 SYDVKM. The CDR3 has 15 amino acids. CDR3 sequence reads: CASTNLGRAWGEQYF. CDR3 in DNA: TGTGCCAGCACCAACCTCGGGAGGGCCTGGGGCGAGCAGTACTTC.

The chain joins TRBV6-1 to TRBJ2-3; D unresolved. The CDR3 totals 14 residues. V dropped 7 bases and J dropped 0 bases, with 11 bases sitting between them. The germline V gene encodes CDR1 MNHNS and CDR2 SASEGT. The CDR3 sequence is CASTQTLSTDTQYF. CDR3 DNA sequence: TGTGCCAGCACCCAAACACTTAGCACAGATACGCAGTATTTT.

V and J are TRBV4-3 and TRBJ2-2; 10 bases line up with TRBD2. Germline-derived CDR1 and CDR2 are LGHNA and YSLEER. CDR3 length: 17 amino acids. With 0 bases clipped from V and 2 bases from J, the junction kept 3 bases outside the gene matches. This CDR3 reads CASSQDTSGINTGELFF. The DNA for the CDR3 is TGCGCCAGCAGCCAAGATACTAGCGGGATAAACACCGGGGAGCTGTTTTTT.

CDR3 amino acids: CASSPWDRIYEQYF. CDR3 DNA: TGTGCCAGCAGCCCATGGGACAGGATCTACGAGCAGTACTTC. The chain has TRBV5-4 and TRBJ2-7; 8 nucleotides match TRBD1. CDR1 and CDR2 (germline): SGHNT, YYREEE (reference sequence). This CDR3 contains 14 residues. V lost 4 bases, J lost 3 bases, and 6 bases stayed unmatched. The variable domain in full, completed from reference TRBV5-4 and TRBJ2-7, reads ETGVTQSPTHLIKTRGQQVTLRCSSQSGHNTVSWYQQALGQGPQFIFQYYREEENGRGNFPPRFSGLQFPNYSSELNVNALELDDSALYLCASSPWDRIYEQYFGPGTRLTVT.

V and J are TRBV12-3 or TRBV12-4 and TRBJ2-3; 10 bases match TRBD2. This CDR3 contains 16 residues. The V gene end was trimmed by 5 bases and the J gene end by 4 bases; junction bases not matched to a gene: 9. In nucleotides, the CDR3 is TGTGCCAGCAGTCTCAGACTAGCGGGTCTGGCAGATACGCAGTATTTT. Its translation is CASSLRLAGLADTQYF.

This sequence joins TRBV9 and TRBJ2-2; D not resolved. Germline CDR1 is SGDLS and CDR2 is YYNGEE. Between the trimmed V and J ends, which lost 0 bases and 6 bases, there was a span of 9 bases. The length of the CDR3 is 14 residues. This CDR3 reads CASSVAQVAGELFF. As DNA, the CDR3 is TGTGCCAGCAGCGTAGCCCAGGTCGCCGGGGAGCTGTTTTTT.

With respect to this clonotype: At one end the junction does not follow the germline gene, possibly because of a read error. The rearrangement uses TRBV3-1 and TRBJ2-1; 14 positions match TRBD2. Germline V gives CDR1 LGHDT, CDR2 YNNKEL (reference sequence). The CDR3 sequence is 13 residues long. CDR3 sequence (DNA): TGTGCCAGCAGCTTGGGACTAGCGGGGGTCGTAGTCTTC. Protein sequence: CASSLGLAGVVVF.

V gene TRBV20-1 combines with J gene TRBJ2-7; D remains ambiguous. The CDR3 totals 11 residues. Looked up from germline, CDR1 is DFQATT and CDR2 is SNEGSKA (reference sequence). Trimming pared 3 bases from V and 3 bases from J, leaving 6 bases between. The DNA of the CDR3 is TGCAGTGCTAGGTTCGTCTACGAGCAGTACTTC. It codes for CSARFVYEQYF.

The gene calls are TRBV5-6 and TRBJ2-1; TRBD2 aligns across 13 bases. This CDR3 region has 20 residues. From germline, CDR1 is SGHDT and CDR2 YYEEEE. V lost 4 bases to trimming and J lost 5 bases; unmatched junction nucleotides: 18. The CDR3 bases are TGTGCCAGCAGCCTCAAGCTTGTAGCGTGGACTAGCGGGAGTGACAATGAGCAGTTCTTC. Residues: CASSLKLVAWTSGSDNEQFF. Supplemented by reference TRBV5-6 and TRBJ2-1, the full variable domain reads DAGVTQSPTHLIKTRGQQVTLRCSPKSGHDTVSWYQQALGQGPQFIFQYYEEEERQRGNFPDRFSGHQFPNYSSELNVNALLLGDSALYLCASSLKLVAWTSGSDNEQFFGPGTRLTVL.

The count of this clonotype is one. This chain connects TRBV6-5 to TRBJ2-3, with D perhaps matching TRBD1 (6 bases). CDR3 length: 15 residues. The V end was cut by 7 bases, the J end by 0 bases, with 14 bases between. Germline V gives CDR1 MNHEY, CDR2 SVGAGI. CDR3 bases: TGTGCCAGCACCATAACAGGGTCTAGCACAGATACGCAGTATTTT. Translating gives CASTITGSSTDTQYF.

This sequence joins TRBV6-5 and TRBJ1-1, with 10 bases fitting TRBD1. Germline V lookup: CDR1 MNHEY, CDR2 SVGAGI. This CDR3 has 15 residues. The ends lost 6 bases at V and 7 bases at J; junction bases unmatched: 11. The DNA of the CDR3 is TGTGCCAGCAGAATAAACCGGGACAGGGGCGGTGAAGCTTTCTTT. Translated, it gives CASRINRDRGGEAFF.

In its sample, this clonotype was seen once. CDR3: CASSIPPARTGLPTDTQYF. CDR3 nucleotides: TGTGCCAGTAGTATTCCTCCCGCGCGGACAGGGTTGCCCACAGATACGCAGTATTTT. The chain employs TRBV19 and TRBJ2-3; 8 bases are a match to TRBD1. Trimming removed 3 bases from V and 2 bases from J; junction bases left unmatched: 16. The CDR3 is 19 amino acids. Germline V gene data show CDR1 as LNHDA and CDR2 as SQIVND (reference sequence).

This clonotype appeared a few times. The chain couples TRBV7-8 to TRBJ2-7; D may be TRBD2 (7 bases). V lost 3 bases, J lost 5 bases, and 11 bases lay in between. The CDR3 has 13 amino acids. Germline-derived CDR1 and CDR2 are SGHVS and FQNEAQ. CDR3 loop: CASSFGGQNEQYF. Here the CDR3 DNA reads TGTGCCAGCAGCTTCGGGGGGCAGAACGAGCAGTACTTC. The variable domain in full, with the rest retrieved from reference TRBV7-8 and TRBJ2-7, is GAGVSQSPRYKVAKRGQDVALRCDPISGHVSLFWYQQALGQGPEFLTYFQNEAQLDKSGLPSDRFFAERPEGSVSTLKIQRTQQEDSAVYLCASSFGGQNEQYFGPGTRLTVT.

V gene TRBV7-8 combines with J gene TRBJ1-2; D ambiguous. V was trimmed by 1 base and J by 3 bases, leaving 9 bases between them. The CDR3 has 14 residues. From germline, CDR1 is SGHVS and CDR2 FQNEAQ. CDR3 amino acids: CASSLVKVDYGYTF. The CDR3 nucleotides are TGTGCCAGCAGCTTAGTTAAGGTTGACTATGGCTACACCTTC.

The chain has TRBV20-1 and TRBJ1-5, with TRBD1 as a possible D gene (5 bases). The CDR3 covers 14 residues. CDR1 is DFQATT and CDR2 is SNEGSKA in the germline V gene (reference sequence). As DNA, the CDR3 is TGCTCTGGGGGGACCCGGAATAGCAATCAGCCCCAGCATTTT. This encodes CSGGTRNSNQPQHF.

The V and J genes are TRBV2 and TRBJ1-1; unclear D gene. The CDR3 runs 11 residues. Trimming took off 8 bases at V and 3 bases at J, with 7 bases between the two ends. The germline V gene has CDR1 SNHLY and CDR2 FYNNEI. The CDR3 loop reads CASQIDTEAFF. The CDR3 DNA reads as TGTGCCAGCCAAATCGACACTGAAGCTTTCTTT. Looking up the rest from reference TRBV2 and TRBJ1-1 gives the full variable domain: EPEVTQTPSHQVTQMGQEVILRCVPISNHLYFYWYRQILGQKVEFLVSFYNNEISEKSEIFDDQFSVERPDGSNFTLKIRSTKLEDSAMYFCASQIDTEAFFGQGTRLTVV.

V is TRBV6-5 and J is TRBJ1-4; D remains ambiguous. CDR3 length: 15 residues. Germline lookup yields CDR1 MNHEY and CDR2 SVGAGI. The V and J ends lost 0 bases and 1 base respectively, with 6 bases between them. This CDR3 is CASSYSGETNEKLFF. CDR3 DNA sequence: TGTGCCAGCAGTTACTCTGGGGAAACTAATGAAAAACTGTTTTTT.

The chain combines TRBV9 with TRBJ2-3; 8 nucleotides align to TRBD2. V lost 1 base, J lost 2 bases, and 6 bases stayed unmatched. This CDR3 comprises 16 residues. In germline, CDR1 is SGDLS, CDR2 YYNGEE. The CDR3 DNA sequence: TGTGCCAGCAGCGTACCCTTAGCGGGGTCCACAGATACGCAGTATTTT. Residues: CASSVPLAGSTDTQYF.

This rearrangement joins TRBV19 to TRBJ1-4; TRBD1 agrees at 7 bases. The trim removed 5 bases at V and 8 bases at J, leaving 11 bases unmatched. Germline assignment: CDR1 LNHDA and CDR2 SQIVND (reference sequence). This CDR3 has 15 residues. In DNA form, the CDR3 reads TGTGCCAGTAGTCAAGAAGGGGGCGCGGGAGAAAAACTGTTTTTT. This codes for CASSQEGGAGEKLFF.

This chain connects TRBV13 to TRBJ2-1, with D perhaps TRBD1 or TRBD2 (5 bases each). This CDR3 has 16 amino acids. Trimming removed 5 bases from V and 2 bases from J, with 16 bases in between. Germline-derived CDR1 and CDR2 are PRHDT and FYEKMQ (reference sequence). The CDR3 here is CASSPKVGDTYNEQFF. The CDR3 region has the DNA TGTGCCAGCAGCCCAAAGGTGGGGGATACCTACAATGAGCAGTTCTTC.